Each of the 5 T cell receptor beta chains below was sequenced from the same sample in a study of naive and memory T cell subsets. Both TRBC1 and TRBC2 were covered by a beta constant-region primer of two equimolar oligonucleotides. Four rounds of PCR amplified the ligated cDNA using nested alpha and beta constant-region primers plus SP2. TCRdb called the UMI-ligation and nested PCR reads again in MiXCR, with one record for every CDR3 protein. This sample has approximately 29,000 distinct CDR3 sequences, with approximately 17% found just once. Sequenced material: effector memory CD4+ T cells from blood. The subset is: effector memory, CD45RA- CD27-. These receptors were obtained from a human donor in good health.

This clonotype is classed as medium-sized (0.01 to 0.1%). The chain is built from TRBV30 and TRBJ2-4; TRBD2 aligns across 11 bases. Germline CDR1 and CDR2: GTSNPN and SVGIG (reference sequence). The CDR3 is made up of 14 amino acids. The trim removed 3 bases at V and 6 bases at J, leaving 4 bases unmatched. For the CDR3, the DNA is TGTGCCTGGAGACCCGGGACTAGCGGAAACATTCAGTACTTC. This encodes CAWRPGTSGNIQYF.

The chain uses TRBV5-6 and TRBJ2-6; D remains unclear. The CDR3 is 16 amino acids. Trimming left V 4 bases short and J 2 bases short, with 13 bases between. Germline V lookup: CDR1 SGHDT, CDR2 YYEEEE. The CDR3 loop is CASSRYDLTGANVLTF. The CDR3 region has the DNA TGTGCCAGCAGCCGTTACGATCTCACTGGGGCCAACGTCCTGACTTTC.

This CDR3 reads CASTGDTYNEQFF. In nucleotides, the CDR3 is TGTGCCAGCACCGGGGACACTTACAATGAGCAGTTCTTC. The chain links TRBV28 to TRBJ2-1, with D perhaps TRBD1 (6 bases). The V end was cut by 7 bases, the J end by 4 bases, with 11 bases between. Germline V lookup: CDR1 MDHEN, CDR2 SYDVKM. The CDR3 consists of 13 residues.

This clonotype has just a few counts. The V and J genes are TRBV5-6 and TRBJ1-1; D is ambiguous. The ends were cut back, 0 bases at V and 0 bases at J, with 9 bases in the middle. This CDR3 contains 15 residues. Germline V lookup: CDR1 SGHDT, CDR2 YYEEEE. CDR3 in amino acids: CASSLGRQLNTEAFF. CDR3 nucleotides: TGTGCCAGCAGCTTGGGGAGGCAGCTGAACACTGAAGCTTTCTTT.

The chain employs TRBV11-2 and TRBJ2-7; D remains unclear. The germline V and J ends were trimmed by 6 bases and 5 bases, with 11 bases remaining between them. Germline assignment: CDR1 SGHAT and CDR2 FQNNGV. This CDR3 has 12 residues. DNA of the CDR3: TGTGCCAGCAGAAACCCGACTCACGAGCAGTACTTC. Translation: CASRNPTHEQYF.